Below, 9 T cell receptor beta chains from the same sample are listed, as sequenced in a study of blood T cell repertoires in COVID-19. Only in-frame clones appear in the TCRdb table, and some are missing; sequencing was by immunoSEQ multiplex PCR. The sample comprises 120,000 or so clones, 80% to 90% of which are singletons, and 3% to 4.5% rests with the top ten. The source material was peripheral blood. These receptors were collected from an older woman with acute or convalescent COVID-19.

The chain recombines TRBV5-1 with TRBJ2-1; the match to TRBD2 covers 11 bases. V lost 4 bases to trimming and J lost 5 bases; unmatched junction nucleotides: 8. Germline values: CDR1 SGHRS, CDR2 YFSETQ. The CDR3 is 16 residues long. The chain's CDR3 is CASSRDGTSGDNEQFF. DNA for the CDR3: TGCGCCAGCAGCAGGGACGGGACTAGCGGAGACAATGAGCAGTTCTTC. The full variable domain, its missing parts supplied by reference TRBV5-1 and TRBJ2-1, is KAGVTQTPRYLIKTRGQQVTLSCSPISGHRSVSWYQQTPGQGLQFLFEYFSETQRNKGNFPGRFSGRQFSNSRSEMNVSTLELGDSALYLCASSRDGTSGDNEQFFGPGTRLTVL.

The rearrangement links TRBV19 to TRBJ2-1; D may be TRBD2 (5 bases). CDR1 and CDR2 from the germline V gene are LNHDA and SQIVND (reference sequence). The CDR3 covers 13 residues. The V end lost 4 bases, the J end lost 11 bases, and 15 bases lay between the germline ends. CDR3 amino acids: CASSTELGTQQFF. The DNA for the CDR3 is TGTGCCAGTAGTACAGAACTAGGAACGCAGCAGTTCTTC.

This chain uses TRBV27 with TRBJ2-1; 8 nucleotides align to TRBD2. This CDR3 has 15 residues. V lost 6 bases to trimming and J lost 4 bases; unmatched junction nucleotides: 8. Germline loops: CDR1 MNHEY, CDR2 SMNVEV (reference sequence). As DNA, the CDR3 is TGTGCCAGCAGAAAAGCGGGAGTGGAGTACAATGAGCAGTTCTTC. It encodes CASRKAGVEYNEQFF.

The chain joins TRBV5-1 to TRBJ2-5; D is perhaps TRBD2 (6 bases). The CDR3 has 13 amino acids. V lost 4 bases and J lost 1, with 8 bases in between. Germline V gene lookup returns CDR1 SGHRS and CDR2 YFSETQ. CDR3 in amino acids: CASSRTTQETQYF. CDR3 in DNA: TGCGCCAGCAGCAGGACTACCCAAGAGACCCAGTACTTC.

The chain employs TRBV4-2 and TRBJ2-7, with 13 bases lining up with TRBD2. Germline V gene sequence: CDR1 LGHNA, CDR2 YNFKEQ. This CDR3 spans 14 amino acids. J gave up 5 bases and V 4 bases, and 2 bases lay outside the gene matches. The CDR3 DNA sequence: TGTGCCAGCAGCCTAGGACTAGCGGGAGACGAGCAGTACTTC. Translated: CASSLGLAGDEQYF.

This chain joins TRBV4-2 and TRBJ2-2, with TRBD2 matching 10 bases. This CDR3 has 15 residues. V was clipped by 4 bases and J by 5 bases; unmatched bases: 4. CDR1 is LGHNA and CDR2 is YNFKEQ in the germline V gene. The CDR3: CASSPSGSGTGELFF. The CDR3 DNA reads TGTGCCAGCAGCCCTAGCGGGAGCGGGACCGGGGAGCTGTTTTTT.

V usage is TRBV19 and J usage is TRBJ2-5; a weak D match, TRBD2 (6 bases). The CDR3 has 15 residues. Germline CDR1 LNHDA, CDR2 SQIVND (reference sequence). V was trimmed by 4 bases and J by 5 bases, leaving 17 bases between them. CDR3 DNA: TGTGCCAGTAGTACCCTCGGGTCGGCGGGGGAGACCCAGTACTTC. Protein: CASSTLGSAGETQYF.

This chain uses TRBV28 with TRBJ2-1; TRBD2 might be the D (5 bases). Trimming shortened V by 4 bases and J by 0 bases, and 16 bases separated the two germline ends. The length of the CDR3 is 17 residues. Per germline, CDR1 MDHEN and CDR2 SYDVKM. The CDR3 DNA is TGTGCCAGCAGTTCCAAAGCGGCGCCGAGCTCCTACAATGAGCAGTTCTTC. Translated, it gives CASSSKAAPSSYNEQFF.

The chain has TRBV29-1 and TRBJ1-1; tentative D call: TRBD1 (5 bases). The CDR3 consists of 12 residues. Germline CDR1 is SQVTM and CDR2 is ANQGSEA. Deletions cut 4 bases from V and 6 bases from J, with 12 bases between. The CDR3 nucleotides read TGCAGCGTTGTGCGGGGGACGGCTGAAGCTTTCTTT. This gives the protein CSVVRGTAEAFF.